This TCR beta chain was documented in a study of PD-1 blockade in classical Hodgkin lymphoma. The repertoire was sequenced with immunoSEQ multiplex PCR; TCRdb's copy has only in-frame clones and lacks some. The table has 50,000 to 75,000 clones, approximately 89% seen once. Findings and caveats of the study: Baseline TCR diversity was reportedly lower in newly diagnosed patients than in healthy donors. It was reported as lower still in relapsed/refractory patients.

Relapses following autologous stem cell transplantation were seen in all patients, with brentuximab vedotin exposure varying. Points on this clone: What it recognizes is unknown.

From germline, CDR1 is LNHNV and CDR2 YYDKDF (reference sequence). This CDR3 comprises 13 residues. The ends were cut back, 0 bases at V and 4 bases at J, with 4 bases in the middle. Sequences were derived from peripheral blood mononuclear cells (PBMCs), sampled at baseline. The chain employs TRBV15 and TRBJ2-1; D call uncertain. This clonotype was obtained from a human donor with classical Hodgkin lymphoma. The CDR3 loop is CATSRDGYNEQFF. In DNA, the CDR3 is TGTGCCACCAGCAGAGACGGTTACAATGAGCAGTTCTTC. Full variable domain (remainder filled in from reference TRBV15 and TRBJ2-1): DAMVIQNPRYQVTQFGKPVTLSCSQTLNHNVMYWYQQKSSQAPKLLFHYYDKDFNNEADTPDNFQSRRPNTSFCFLDIRSPGLGDTAMYLCATSRDGYNEQFFGPGTRLTVL.